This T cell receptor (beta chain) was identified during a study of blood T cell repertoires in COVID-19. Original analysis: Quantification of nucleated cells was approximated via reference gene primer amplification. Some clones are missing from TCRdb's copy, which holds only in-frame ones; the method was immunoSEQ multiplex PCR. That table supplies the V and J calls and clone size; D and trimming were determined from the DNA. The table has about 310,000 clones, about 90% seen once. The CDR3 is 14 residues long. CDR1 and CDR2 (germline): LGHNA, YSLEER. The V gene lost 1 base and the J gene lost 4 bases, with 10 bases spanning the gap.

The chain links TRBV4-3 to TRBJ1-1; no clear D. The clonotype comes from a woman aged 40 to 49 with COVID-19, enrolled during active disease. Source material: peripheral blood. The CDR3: CASSQAGGSTEAFF. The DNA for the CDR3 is TGCGCCAGCAGCCAAGCTGGAGGGAGCACTGAAGCTTTCTTT.